Listed here is a single TCR beta chain. Its target is not known. TCRdb's copy holds only in-frame clones and misses some; the assay was immunoSEQ multiplex PCR. The top ten clones hold 5% to 6.5% of a sample with 50,000 to 70,000 clones, approximately 82% of them seen once. The entry originates in a study of radiotherapy plus CTLA-4 blockade in lung cancer. Whole-study context: Disease control was achieved by around 30% of patients, and objective responses by about 19%.

Study results and caveats: Clones of tumor-derived TCRs expanded in blood after radiotherapy plus ipilimumab. Early clone dynamics of blood T cells, plus interferon-beta, reportedly predicted response best.

Ipilimumab-mediated CTLA-4 blockade plus focal radiation was given to patients having chemo-refractory metastatic non-small-cell lung cancer. The CDR3 is made up of 17 amino acids. Germline assignment: CDR1 SGDLS and CDR2 YYNGEE. The junction had 12 bases not matched to a gene; V was cut back by 0 bases and J by 12 bases. The V and J genes are TRBV9 and TRBJ2-1; 13 bases match TRBD2. The starting material was peripheral blood, obtained from a patient treated with radiotherapy plus ipilimumab. This clonotype was obtained from a human donor with non-small cell lung cancer whose response to radiotherapy plus ipilimumab could not be evaluated. CDR3 sequence (DNA): TGTGCCAGCAGCGTAGCTCGGACTAGCGGGGGCCTAGGAGGGCAGTTCTTC. Protein: CASSVARTSGGLGGQFF.